The 17 T cell receptor beta chains given below trace back to one sample, sequenced in a study of CD8 T cells in ankylosing spondylitis. Findings and limits, study-wide: A TCR beta motif made of about 8 highly homologous variants seemed typical of ankylosing spondylitis blood.

Their cognate antigens are unknown. MiXCR, applied by TCRdb to the 5' RACE reads, yields one record per CDR3 protein. Altogether 670,000 or so distinct CDR3 sequences are present, around a fifth being singletons, with the ten largest covering around a fifth. The sequenced sample was blood, either unsorted or a sorted T cell fraction (not recorded which). All receptors derive from a male donor with ankylosing spondylitis.

This clonotype turned up a few times. The V and J genes are TRBV6-2 or TRBV6-3 and TRBJ2-1, with D perhaps TRBD2 (6 bases). This CDR3 is built from 15 residues. The germline V gene encodes CDR1 MNHEY and CDR2 SVGEGT. Trimming removed 4 bases at V and 5 bases at J, with 15 bases between. The CDR3 loop is CASSLAGSPNNEQFF. The CDR3 DNA sequence: TGTGCCAGCAGTTTAGCCGGGAGCCCTAACAATGAGCAGTTCTTC.

The rearrangement uses TRBV4-1 and TRBJ1-5; unclear D gene. The germline V gene has CDR1 MGHRA and CDR2 YSYEKL. V lost 1 base and J lost 6, with 13 bases in between. This CDR3 is 15 amino acids long. The CDR3: CASSQVIGITQPQHF. For the CDR3, the DNA is TGCGCCAGCAGCCAAGTTATAGGGATAACTCAGCCCCAGCATTTT.

This chain uses TRBV20-1 with TRBJ2-1, with TRBD2 matching over 8 bases. This CDR3 is 16 amino acids long. Germline CDR1 reads DFQATT; CDR2 reads SNEGSKA (reference sequence). V shed 6 bases and J 9 bases; nucleotides not matched to a gene: 19. CDR3 DNA sequence: TGCAGTGCCCCGACCCCCGGGGGGGCCATTCAGATTGAGCAGTTCTTC. The encoded protein is CSAPTPGGAIQIEQFF.

At least ten counts were recorded for this clonotype. The chain has TRBV12-3 or TRBV12-4 and TRBJ2-1; no definite D call. Trimming cost V 7 bases and J 4 bases, with 14 bases left between them. The CDR3 is 14 amino acids. CDR3 region: CASTPQEPYNEQFF. The CDR3 DNA reads TGTGCCAGCACCCCCCAAGAGCCGTACAATGAGCAGTTCTTC.

The chain recombines TRBV7-2 with TRBJ2-2, with D unclear. This CDR3 is built from 15 residues. Germline lookup yields CDR1 SGHTA and CDR2 FQGNSA. V was shortened by 1 base and J by 3 bases, with 9 bases between the two germline ends. The CDR3, as DNA: TGTGCCAGCAGCTTAGGAGGAGCGCACACCGGGGAGCTGTTTTTT. Amino acid sequence: CASSLGGAHTGELFF. Complete variable domain (other parts from reference TRBV7-2 and TRBJ2-2): GAGVSQSPSNKVTEKGKDVELRCDPISGHTALYWYRQSLGQGLEFLIYFQGNSAPDKSGLPSDRFSAERTGGSVSTLTIQRTQQEDSAVYLCASSLGGAHTGELFFGEGSRLTVL.

This clonotype was detected only a few times. The V and J genes are TRBV4-1 and TRBJ2-1, with 9 bases identical to TRBD1. The CDR3 sequence is 15 residues long. Trimming cost V 5 bases and J 8 bases; bases outside gene matches: 10. From germline, CDR1 is MGHRA and CDR2 YSYEKL. CDR3 sequence: CASSSGQGPFHEQFF. CDR3 coding DNA: TGCGCCAGCAGCTCCGGACAGGGGCCTTTCCATGAGCAGTTCTTC.

At least ten counts were recorded for this clonotype. J is TRBJ2-7 and V is TRBV20-1; maybe TRBD1 (5 bases). The V end was cut by 3 bases, the J end by 7 bases, with 10 bases between. CDR3 length: 11 amino acids. Germline CDR1 is DFQATT and CDR2 is SNEGSKA (reference sequence). The DNA of the CDR3 is TGCAGTGCTAGGTTCAGGGCTGAGCAGTACTTC. Translation: CSARFRAEQYF.

This clonotype was counted a few times. The rearrangement links TRBV28 to TRBJ1-3; 8 positions match TRBD1. This CDR3 is built from 15 residues. V shed 6 bases and J 2 bases; nucleotides not matched to a gene: 6. Germline loops: CDR1 MDHEN, CDR2 SYDVKM. The chain's CDR3 is CASSIQGGAGNTIYF. The CDR3, as DNA: TGTGCCAGCAGCATACAGGGGGGGGCTGGAAACACCATATATTTT.

The CDR3 bases are TGTGCCACCAGCTTTCAAACTAGCGGGAGGGACAATGAGCAGTTCTTC. Protein product: CATSFQTSGRDNEQFF. V usage is TRBV15 and J usage is TRBJ2-1, with 13 bases identical to TRBD2. Germline values: CDR1 LNHNV, CDR2 YYDKDF (reference sequence). The CDR3 length is 16 residues. The V and J ends lost 5 bases and 5 bases, in that order; junction bases with no gene match: 6.

The gene calls are TRBV9 and TRBJ2-7, with TRBD2 identical over 7 bases. The CDR3 contains 14 residues. V shed 2 bases and J 4 bases; nucleotides not matched to a gene: 6. The germline gives CDR1 SGDLS, CDR2 YYNGEE. CDR3 sequence (DNA): TGTGCCAGCAGCGTGGCGGCTAGCGGTTACGAGCAGTACTTC. Protein: CASSVAASGYEQYF.

The chain carries TRBV9 and TRBJ2-2; weak D call: TRBD2 (6 bases). This CDR3 comprises 16 residues. V dropped 0 bases and J dropped 4 bases, with 13 bases sitting between them. Germline CDR1 SGDLS, CDR2 YYNGEE. The CDR3 nucleotides read TGTGCCAGCAGCGTAGCGACGGGGGAGTTCACCGGGGAGCTGTTTTTT. Translation: CASSVATGEFTGELFF.

This chain links TRBV5-1 with TRBJ2-2, with 13 bases lining up with TRBD2. CDR3 length: 17 residues. J gave up 7 bases and V 0 bases, and 6 bases lay outside the gene matches. CDR1 and CDR2 (germline): SGHRS, YFSETQ. In DNA form, the CDR3 reads TGCGCCAGCAGCTTGGACGGACTAGCGGGAGAAGGCGGGGAGCTGTTTTTT. Protein product: CASSLDGLAGEGGELFF.

This clonotype turned up a few times. This chain joins TRBV2 and TRBJ2-1, with TRBD2 identical over 14 bases. Germline V lookup: CDR1 SNHLY, CDR2 FYNNEI. This CDR3 is built from 15 residues. Germline trimming cut 7 bases from V and 7 bases from J; bases unmatched to any gene: 6. The CDR3 coding sequence is TGTGCCAGCATGCCGACTAGCGGGGGGGCAAATGAGCAGTTCTTC. Translated, it gives CASMPTSGGANEQFF.

The V and J genes are TRBV19 and TRBJ2-7; D gene unclear. V was clipped by 3 bases and J by 0 bases, with 6 bases between them. Looked up from germline, CDR1 is LNHDA and CDR2 is SQIVND (reference sequence). This CDR3 is 13 amino acids long. CDR3 sequence reads: CASSIVGSYEQYF. The CDR3 DNA follows: TGTGCCAGTAGTATTGTTGGCTCCTACGAGCAGTACTTC.

The table lists this clonotype with many counts. The chain carries TRBV7-9 and TRBJ2-1; 7 nucleotides match TRBD2. The germline gives CDR1 SEHNR, CDR2 FQNEAQ (reference sequence). The junction had 4 bases not matched to a gene; V was cut back by 5 bases and J by 6 bases. The CDR3 loop spans 13 amino acids. CDR3 sequence: CASSPGLVNEQFF. CDR3 nucleotides: TGTGCCAGCAGCCCAGGACTAGTCAATGAGCAGTTCTTC.

The rearrangement joins TRBV11-3 to TRBJ2-1; D is undetermined. The CDR3 runs 14 residues. In germline, CDR1 is SGHNT, CDR2 YENEEA. V gave up 3 bases and J gave up 5 bases, with 11 bases separating them. The DNA for the CDR3 is TGTGCCAGCAGCTTTTCGACGTATAACAATGAGCAGTTCTTC. Translation: CASSFSTYNNEQFF.

This chain uses TRBV5-6 with TRBJ1-1, with D uncertain. This CDR3 spans 13 amino acids. Germline assignment: CDR1 SGHDT and CDR2 YYEEEE. V lost 4 bases, J lost 12 bases, and 19 bases lay in between. Here the CDR3 reads CASSPVFDYSPFF. DNA for the CDR3: TGTGCCAGCAGCCCCGTTTTCGACTACTCTCCTTTCTTT.